The 30 T cell receptor beta chains listed next were all sequenced from one sample in a study of blood T cells in healthy people across ages. Together with a sample-barcoded 5' primer, a J-beta primer mix was included in a second PCR lasting about 7 to 11 cycles. TCRdb re-called the 5' RACE reads through MiXCR, storing one row per CDR3 protein. Among about 1.6 million distinct CDR3 sequences, 30% to 40% were seen once, and the ten largest hold approximately 11%. Specimen: blood. These receptors originate from a woman in her twenties or thirties in good health.

This clonotype was recorded only once. The gene calls are TRBV7-3 and TRBJ2-1; no definite D call. The CDR3 is 16 residues long. Per germline, CDR1 SGHTA and CDR2 FQGTGA. Trimming stripped 3 bases from V and 0 bases from J, with 12 bases between. The CDR3 region has the DNA TGTGCCAGCAGCTTCACCGGCTCCAGCTCCTACAATGAGCAGTTCTTC. It codes for CASSFTGSSSYNEQFF. The whole variable domain, remainder taken from reference TRBV7-3 and TRBJ2-1, is GAGVSQTPSNKVTEKGKYVELRCDPISGHTALYWYRQSLGQGPEFLIYFQGTGAADDSGLPNDRFFAVRPEGSVSTLKIQRTERGDSAVYLCASSFTGSSSYNEQFFGPGTRLTVL.

The chain uses TRBV20-1 and TRBJ2-3, with 9 positions matching TRBD2. The V segment lost 8 bases and the J segment 1 base; nucleotides outside the gene matches: 7. The germline V gene has CDR1 DFQATT and CDR2 SNEGSKA (reference sequence). The CDR3 sequence is 14 residues long. The CDR3 reads CSTKWTSGTDTQYF. For the CDR3, the DNA is TGCAGTACAAAGTGGACTAGCGGCACAGATACGCAGTATTTT.

On this clonotype: An end of the junction does not agree with germline; a read error may underlie this. The genes are TRBV5-1 and TRBJ2-5; D may be TRBD1 or TRBD2 (6 bases each). TRBJ2-7 matches the DNA end more closely, so the J call is doubtful. Germline V CDR1 and CDR2: SGHRS, YFSETQ. There are 13 residues in the CDR3. The CDR3: CTSSWGADYEQYF. The CDR3 nucleotides are TGCACCAGCAGCTGGGGGGCTGACTACGAGCAGTACTTC.

This rearrangement joins TRBV30 to TRBJ1-2; 7 bases agree with TRBD1. J gave up 6 bases and V 5 bases, and 9 bases lay outside the gene matches. Germline CDR1 is GTSNPN and CDR2 is SVGIG (reference sequence). The CDR3 has 13 amino acids. The CDR3 reads CAWEPGQNNGYTF. The CDR3 region has the DNA TGTGCCTGGGAACCGGGACAGAATAATGGCTACACCTTC.

This chain joins TRBV12-3 or TRBV12-4 and TRBJ1-1; no definite D call. This CDR3 spans 13 amino acids. The germline V and J ends were trimmed by 7 bases and 1 base, with 10 bases remaining between them. The CDR3 coding sequence is TGTGCCAGCACCCTGTGGGAGAACACTGAAGCTTTCTTT. Translating it yields CASTLWENTEAFF.

The gene calls are TRBV7-3 and TRBJ2-5, with 7 bases aligning to TRBD1. This CDR3 spans 15 amino acids. Trimming cost V 5 bases and J 3 bases; bases outside gene matches: 9. Looked up from germline, CDR1 is SGHTA and CDR2 is FQGTGA. The CDR3 bases are TGTGCCAGCAGCCCCGCCCCAGGGACAGAAGAGACCCAGTACTTC. This translates into CASSPAPGTEETQYF. Full variable domain (rest looked up from reference TRBV7-3 and TRBJ2-5): GAGVSQTPSNKVTEKGKYVELRCDPISGHTALYWYRQSLGQGPEFLIYFQGTGAADDSGLPNDRFFAVRPEGSVSTLKIQRTERGDSAVYLCASSPAPGTEETQYFGPGTRLLVL.

On this clonotype itself: One end of the junction does not line up with germline, which may come from a read error. V is TRBV9 and J is TRBJ2-7, with 10 bases that match TRBD1. The V gene's germline CDR1 is SGDLS and CDR2 YYNGEE. The CDR3 runs to 14 residues. The DNA for the CDR3 is TGTGCCAACAGCGTCGGGACAGGGGCCCACGAGCAGTACTTC. Protein product: CANSVGTGAHEQYF.

This clonotype was seen a few times. This chain joins TRBV6-6 and TRBJ1-2; 8 bases are a match to TRBD1. Germline loops: CDR1 MNHNY, CDR2 SVGAGI (reference sequence). V lost 2 bases to trimming and J lost 9 bases; unmatched junction nucleotides: 14. This CDR3 has 16 amino acids. The CDR3 reads CASSYIHRGTDESYTF. The CDR3 nucleotides are TGTGCCAGCAGTTACATTCACAGGGGGACGGATGAGAGCTACACCTTC.

The chain combines TRBV11-1 with TRBJ1-1, with D unclear. The CDR3 covers 13 residues. V was clipped by 5 bases and J by 1 base, with 8 bases between them. Germline V lookup: CDR1 SGHAT, CDR2 FQDESV (reference sequence). This chain's CDR3 is CASSHKGNTEAFF. CDR3 in DNA: TGTGCCAGCAGCCACAAAGGGAACACTGAAGCTTTCTTT.

The chain uses TRBV5-1 and TRBJ2-3, with 11 bases aligning to TRBD2. V was pared by 0 bases and J by 4 bases, with 7 bases of the junction left unmatched. This CDR3 comprises 17 residues. Germline CDR1 SGHRS, CDR2 YFSETQ. The CDR3 spells CASSLETSGMSADTQYF. The DNA for the CDR3 is TGCGCCAGCAGCTTGGAGACTAGCGGGATGAGCGCAGATACGCAGTATTTT.

This clonotype has a handful of counts. V is TRBV3-1 and J is TRBJ2-5, with a weak D call TRBD2 (7 bases). Trimming shortened V by 4 bases and J by 3 bases, and 18 bases separated the two germline ends. The V gene's germline CDR1 is LGHDT and CDR2 YNNKEL (reference sequence). There are 16 residues in the CDR3. For the CDR3, the DNA is TGTGCCAGCAGCCCCACCCTGGGGGGGGGCAAAGAGACCCAGTACTTC. It translates to CASSPTLGGGKETQYF.

The gene calls are TRBV7-3 and TRBJ2-1; 11 bases match TRBD2. The V gene end was trimmed by 8 bases and the J gene end by 3 bases; junction bases not matched to a gene: 6. Per germline, CDR1 SGHTA and CDR2 FQGTGA. The CDR3 contains 15 residues. The chain's CDR3 is CASGMGLADYNEQFF. As DNA, the CDR3 is TGTGCCAGCGGCATGGGACTAGCGGACTACAATGAGCAGTTCTTC.

This clonotype is a singleton in its sample. The V gene is TRBV20-1, the J gene TRBJ2-1, with D perhaps matching TRBD1 (6 bases). TRBJ2-7 explains the end of the DNA better; the J call may be wrong. Germline-derived CDR1 and CDR2 are DFQATT and SNEGSKA (reference sequence). The CDR3 sequence is 15 residues long. The CDR3 region has the DNA TGCAGTGCTAGAGGCCCCGGCGGCAGGGGCTACGAGCAGTACTTC. Translated: CSARGPGGRGYEQYF.

Note on this clonotype: This may arise from a read error, as a much more abundant clone is one base away. The rearrangement uses TRBV12-3 or TRBV12-4 and TRBJ2-3; D is unresolved. Trimming pared 4 bases from V and 4 bases from J, leaving 3 bases between. The CDR3 extends over 11 amino acids. The CDR3 DNA is TGTGCCAGCAGTTGCCCAGATACGCAGTATTTT. Encoded protein: CASSCPDTQYF.

This clonotype showed up just a few times. The J gene is TRBJ2-6, the V gene TRBV27; D is unclear. CDR1 is MNHEY and CDR2 is SMNVEV in the germline V gene (reference sequence). The CDR3 is made up of 13 amino acids. The germline V and J ends were trimmed by 5 bases and 3 bases, with 5 bases remaining between them. CDR3 residues: CASSGDGANVLTF. The CDR3 coding sequence is TGTGCCAGCAGTGGGGATGGGGCCAACGTCCTGACTTTC. The full variable domain, completed using reference TRBV27 and TRBJ2-6, is EAQVTQNPRYLITVTGKKLTVTCSQNMNHEYMSWYRQDPGLGLRQIYYSMNVEVTDKGDVPEGYKVSRKEKRNFPLILESPSPNQTSLYFCASSGDGANVLTFGAGSRLTVL.

This clonotype was observed at least ten times. The V call is TRBV7-9, the J call TRBJ2-1; D is possibly TRBD1 (5 bases). V was cut by 8 bases and J by 3 bases, with 5 bases left in between. Germline V gene sequence: CDR1 SEHNR, CDR2 FQNEAQ (reference sequence). CDR3 length: 11 amino acids. In DNA form, the CDR3 reads TGTGCCAGCCAGGGCTACAATGAGCAGTTCTTC. This sequence encodes CASQGYNEQFF.

The table lists this clonotype with a few counts. This chain joins TRBV5-5 and TRBJ1-2; D remains unclear. The CDR3 consists of 15 residues. V lost 4 bases, J lost 2 bases, and 15 bases lay in between. Germline CDR1 reads SGHKS; CDR2 reads YYEKEE (reference sequence). This CDR3 reads CASSPVSGSNYGYTF. CDR3 DNA: TGTGCCAGCAGCCCGGTTTCGGGCAGCAACTATGGCTACACCTTC.

The chain couples TRBV13 to TRBJ2-7, with a possible D match to TRBD2 (7 bases). Trimming pared 2 bases from V and 0 bases from J, leaving 17 bases between. CDR3 length: 17 amino acids. CDR1 and CDR2 from the germline V gene are PRHDT and FYEKMQ (reference sequence). The DNA for the CDR3 is TGTGCCAGCAGCTTACAACAACAGGGACTACTCTCCTACGAGCAGTACTTC. Protein product: CASSLQQQGLLSYEQYF.

This clonotype occurred a few times. The genes are TRBV20-1 and TRBJ2-7; TRBD2 matches at 11 bases. V was pared by 0 bases and J by 3 bases, with 7 bases of the junction left unmatched. Germline V gene lookup returns CDR1 DFQATT and CDR2 SNEGSKA (reference sequence). This CDR3 is 16 amino acids long. The CDR3 protein is CSAREFGLAGSYEQYF. DNA of the CDR3: TGCAGTGCTAGAGAATTCGGACTAGCGGGCAGCTACGAGCAGTACTTC.

The chain joins TRBV9 to TRBJ2-3; D remains ambiguous. V was clipped by 2 bases and J by 3 bases, with 13 bases between them. The CDR3 has 15 amino acids. The germline CDR1 and CDR2 sequences are SGDLS and YYNGEE. CDR3 bases: TGTGCCAGCAGCGTGGGGTGGGGTCGGACAGATACGCAGTATTTT. Its translation: CASSVGWGRTDTQYF.

The chain has TRBV10-3 and TRBJ1-2, with D uncertain. The V gene lost 4 bases and the J gene lost 0 bases, with 15 bases spanning the gap. The germline CDR1 and CDR2 sequences are ENHRY and SYGVKD. This CDR3 contains 16 residues. This chain's CDR3 is CAISVGPGLSNYGYTF. DNA for the CDR3: TGTGCCATCAGTGTTGGTCCAGGCCTTTCTAACTATGGCTACACCTTC.

V usage is TRBV18 and J usage is TRBJ2-1; D ambiguous. This CDR3 has 14 residues. V gave up 2 bases and J gave up 4 bases, with 9 bases separating them. CDR1 KGHSH and CDR2 LQKENI come from the germline V gene. As DNA, the CDR3 is TGTGCCAGCTCACCAATGGCCAGTTACAATGAGCAGTTCTTC. As protein: CASSPMASYNEQFF.

On this clonotype: This clone may be a read error of a much larger clone one base away. This rearrangement joins TRBV20-1 to TRBJ2-7; TRBD2 agrees at 7 bases. CDR1 is DFQATT, CDR2 SNEGSKA, per germline (reference sequence). This CDR3 spans 15 amino acids. Here the CDR3 DNA reads TGCAGTGCTGAGAGGACTAGAGTCGTTGGAAACGAGCGGTACTTC. Its protein is CSAERTRVVGNERYF.

This clonotype was counted a few times. CDR3 in DNA: TGTGCCAGCACCTTAGTGGGGACAGGGCAATACGAGCAGTACTTC. Its protein product is CASTLVGTGQYEQYF. The genes are TRBV6-1 and TRBJ2-5, with 9 nucleotides matching TRBD1. The closer fit of TRBJ2-7 to the DNA end suggests the J call may be wrong. The CDR3 consists of 15 residues. Germline V gene lookup returns CDR1 MNHNS and CDR2 SASEGT.

This clonotype was seen only a few times. This rearrangement joins TRBV28 to TRBJ2-1; D is uncertain. The CDR3 covers 11 residues. The ends were cut back, 6 bases at V and 5 bases at J, with 5 bases in the middle. The V gene's germline CDR1 is MDHEN and CDR2 SYDVKM. The CDR3 sequence is CASREHNEQFF. DNA for the CDR3: TGTGCCAGCAGGGAGCACAATGAGCAGTTCTTC.

The chain has TRBV15 and TRBJ1-5; D remains ambiguous. CDR1 and CDR2 from the germline V gene are LNHNV and YYDKDF (reference sequence). The CDR3 covers 11 residues. The chain's CDR3 is CGAYSNQPQHF. The CDR3, as DNA: TGTGGGGCGTATAGCAATCAGCCCCAGCATTTT.

This clonotype came up many times. The chain is built from TRBV10-3 and TRBJ2-3; D is ambiguous. This CDR3 spans 13 amino acids. Germline values: CDR1 ENHRY, CDR2 SYGVKD. V was clipped by 10 bases and J by 4 bases, with 15 bases between them. DNA of the CDR3: TGTGCCACCTTAGGGTTTGGTGCAGATACGCAGTATTTT. Translation gives CATLGFGADTQYF.

This clonotype was picked up a small number of times. This rearrangement joins TRBV20-1 to TRBJ2-3, with TRBD2 as a possible D gene (7 bases). Germline V gene data show CDR1 as DFQATT and CDR2 as SNEGSKA (reference sequence). This CDR3 contains 15 residues. Trimming removed 3 bases at V and 1 base at J, with 14 bases between. CDR3 DNA sequence: TGCAGTGCTAGGGGGGGGCACTACGGCACAGATACGCAGTATTTT. Protein product: CSARGGHYGTDTQYF.

The chain uses TRBV24-1 and TRBJ2-5; 11 nucleotides match TRBD2. This CDR3 is built from 13 residues. V lost 10 bases, J lost 5 bases, and 5 bases stayed unmatched. Germline V CDR1 and CDR2: KGHDR, SFDVKD. The CDR3 region has the DNA TGTGCCACGCGACTAGCGGGATCCGAGACCCAGTACTTC. Its protein is CATRLAGSETQYF.

A few counts support this clonotype. The gene calls are TRBV5-1 and TRBJ2-7, with 8 nucleotides matching TRBD1. The germline V gene has CDR1 SGHRS and CDR2 YFSETQ. V shed 3 bases, J shed 5 bases, and the junction held 13 bases outside the gene matches. This CDR3 is 16 amino acids long. CDR3 loop: CASSSNRQGMGNEQYF. In nucleotides, the CDR3 is TGCGCCAGCAGCTCCAACCGACAGGGGATGGGGAACGAGCAGTACTTC.